The clone carrying this TCR beta chain has ten or more counts. Its antigen is currently unknown. This entry belongs to a study of T cell repertoires in cytomegalovirus infection. The study's findings and limits: CMV-specific TCR beta clonotypes restricted by HLA-C dominated the ex vivo response.

Germline values: CDR1 SNHLY, CDR2 FYNNEI. V was cut by 3 bases and J by 0 bases, with 12 bases left in between. The CDR3 consists of 17 residues. TCRdb passed the reads through MiXCR, listing each CDR3 protein once. The table has around 280,000 distinct CDR3 sequences, around 13% seen once. The TCR was taken from a human donor in good health (CMV status not recorded). Some clones in this sample may be carry-over from other donors' samples. The chain combines TRBV2 with TRBJ2-6; weak D call: TRBD1 (5 bases). What was sequenced was PBMCs. CDR3 residues: CASSDFYRNSGANVLTF. CDR3 DNA: TGTGCCAGCAGTGACTTTTACAGGAACTCTGGGGCCAACGTCCTGACTTTC.